This T cell receptor beta chain was identified during a study of OX40 agonist ivuxolimab in advanced cancers. Overall study context: Ivuxolimab, an agonistic anti-OX40 (CD134) antibody, was given to patients. Patients achieving partial responses numbered three: one hepatocellular carcinoma case and two cutaneous melanoma cases. General observations from the study: Low normalized T-cell clonal expansion was also seen in some nonresponders.

Some clones are missing from TCRdb's copy, which holds only in-frame ones; the method was immunoSEQ multiplex PCR. Altogether 70,000 or so clones are present, about nine tenths being singletons, with the ten largest covering about 2.5%. V lost 6 bases and J lost 3, with 10 bases in between. The CDR3 runs 13 residues. Germline CDR1 and CDR2: SEHNR and FQNEAQ (reference sequence). Points on this clone: Its specificity is unknown.

The source of this sequence is an adult with an advanced solid tumor such as melanoma, head and neck, liver or kidney cancer. The sample here was CD4+ or CD8+ T cells sorted from blood, taken in a trial of the OX40 agonist ivuxolimab. This rearrangement joins TRBV7-9 to TRBJ2-3, with D perhaps TRBD1 (5 bases). The CDR3 DNA reads TGTGCCAGCAGAAAAGGGGCGACAGATACGCAGTATTTT. This codes for CASRKGATDTQYF.